A selection of T cell receptor beta chains follows, all from one sample in a study of graft-versus-host responses after intestinal transplantation. Assay used: immunoSEQ multiplex PCR; TCRdb lists only in-frame clones, some missing. Of over 20,000 clones listed, about half are singletons. Sequencing used alloreactive CD4+ T cells from a mixed lymphocyte reaction culture, obtained before intestinal transplant. These receptors came from a human patient who received an intestinal transplant. Both conserved end residues are part of each CDR3. A D gene is named only where the DNA matches it firmly. The size field is filled for only some rows; it gives once, few, many or a size class.

CDR3 protein	CDR3 DNA	clone size	V gene	D gene	J gene
CASSPWTGGRGYTF	TGTGCCAGCAGCCCCTGGACAGGGGGGCGCGGCTACACCTTC	few	TRBV7-2	TRBD1	TRBJ1-2
CATSRGEGTSSSGNTIYF	TGTGCCACCAGCAGAGGCGAGGGGACTTCGAGCTCTGGAAACACCATATATTTT	-	TRBV15	-	TRBJ1-3
CSVGGWGREKLFF	TGCAGCGTTGGGGGGTGGGGGAGGGAAAAACTGTTTTTT	-	TRBV29-1	-	TRBJ1-4
CASSPRMAGLVRDTQYF	TGTGCCAGCAGCCCCCGGATGGCGGGACTAGTAAGAGATACGCAGTATTTT	-	TRBV11-2	TRBD2	TRBJ2-3
CASSLGQVGETQYF	TGTGCCAGCAGCTTAGGACAGGTCGGAGAGACCCAGTACTTC	few	TRBV7-9	-	TRBJ2-5
CASSPLGRGGTDTQYF	TGTGCCAGCTCACCACTGGGGAGGGGCGGCACAGATACGCAGTATTTT	-	TRBV18	TRBD2	TRBJ2-3
CASSQEGSGVSTDTQYF	TGTGCCAGCAGCCAAGAAGGTAGCGGGGTAAGCACAGATACGCAGTATTTT	medium-sized	TRBV4-2	TRBD2	TRBJ2-3
CASSLASGTTGELFF	TGTGCCAGCAGCTTGGCGAGCGGGACCACCGGGGAGCTGTTTTTT	few	TRBV5-4	TRBD2	TRBJ2-2
CATSRTGTPETQYF	TGTGCCACCAGCAGGACCGGGACACCAGAGACCCAGTACTTC	-	TRBV15	-	TRBJ2-5
CASSTLGATEAFF	TGTGCCAGCTCCACGTTGGGGGCCACTGAAGCTTTCTTT	few	TRBV18	-	TRBJ1-1
CASSAPNPGQRYEQYF	TGTGCCAGCAGCGCTCCCAATCCGGGACAGCGCTACGAGCAGTACTTC	-	TRBV9	TRBD1	TRBJ2-7
CASSPQRAGVVQETQYF	TGTGCCAGCTCACCACAAAGGGCAGGGGTGGTCCAAGAGACCCAGTACTTC	few	TRBV18	-	TRBJ2-5
CASSYRALGDYGYTF	TGTGCCAGCAGTTATCGGGCCCTAGGGGACTATGGCTACACCTTC	few	TRBV6-6	-	TRBJ1-2
CSVGVQGDQPQHF	TGCAGCGTTGGGGTCCAGGGGGATCAGCCCCAGCATTTT	-	TRBV29-1	TRBD1	TRBJ1-5
CASRPLRQSGGYTF	TGTGCCAGCAGACCACTACGACAGTCAGGTGGCTACACCTTC	-	TRBV6-6	-	TRBJ1-2
CASGTSGEGETQYF	TGCGCCAGCGGGACTAGCGGGGAGGGAGAGACCCAGTACTTC	few	TRBV5-1	TRBD2	TRBJ2-5
CASSQDNRGETQYF	TGCGCCAGCAGCCAAGATAACAGGGGAGAGACCCAGTACTTC	few	TRBV4-1	TRBD1	TRBJ2-5
CASRTANYGYTF	TGTGCCAGCAGGACAGCTAACTATGGCTACACCTTC	medium-sized	TRBV6-1	-	TRBJ1-2
CASSHGGATYGYTF	TGCGCCAGCAGCCACGGGGGGGCAACGTATGGCTACACCTTC	few	TRBV4-1	-	TRBJ1-2
CASSDLGGAINQPQHF	TGTGCCAGCAGTGACCTGGGGGGGGCGATAAATCAGCCCCAGCATTTT	-	TRBV6-4	-	TRBJ1-5
CASSPPGGGTGELFF	TGTGCCAGCAGCCCGCCTGGCGGGGGCACCGGGGAGCTGTTTTTT	few	TRBV7-6	TRBD2	TRBJ2-2
CASSTRWGYYGYTF	TGTGCCAGCAGCACCCGCTGGGGCTACTATGGCTACACCTTC	-	TRBV5-5	-	TRBJ1-2
CASSSLRVANEKLFF	TGTGCCAGCAGCTCCCTCAGGGTTGCCAATGAAAAACTGTTTTTT	-	TRBV7-8	-	TRBJ1-4
CASSLVVGRAEAFF	TGTGCCAGCAGTTTGGTTGTCGGCAGGGCTGAAGCTTTCTTT	-	TRBV6-5	-	TRBJ1-1
CASRDPGQGSYGYTF	TGTGCCAGCAGAGACCCGGGACAGGGCTCCTATGGCTACACCTTC	-	TRBV6-1	TRBD1	TRBJ1-2
CASSPYRANTEAFF	TGTGCCAGCAGCCCGTACAGGGCTAACACTGAAGCTTTCTTT	few	TRBV7-8	-	TRBJ1-1
CASSHTGFLDGYTF	TGTGCCAGCTCACACACGGGATTCCTGGATGGCTACACCTTC	-	TRBV18	-	TRBJ1-2
CSVRVQGLGSPLHF	TGCAGCGTACGGGTACAGGGTTTGGGTTCACCCCTCCACTTT	few	TRBV29-1	-	TRBJ1-6
CASSLGVGGYGYTF	TGTGCCAGCAGCTTAGGTGTAGGGGGCTATGGCTACACCTTC	few	TRBV7-9	-	TRBJ1-2
CATELAGGPETQYF	TGTGCCACAGAACTAGCGGGGGGGCCAGAGACCCAGTACTTC	-	TRBV5-6	TRBD2	TRBJ2-5
CASSQESGGPLRGYTF	TGTGCCAGCAGCCAAGAATCAGGGGGCCCCCTAAGGGGCTACACCTTC	-	TRBV14	TRBD1	TRBJ1-2
CASSLVGSGQETQYF	TGCGCCAGCAGCTTGGTTGGTAGCGGCCAAGAGACCCAGTACTTC	-	TRBV5-1	-	TRBJ2-5
CASSPPGQGNTEAFF	TGTGCCAGCTCACCACCCGGACAGGGTAACACTGAAGCTTTCTTT	few	TRBV18	TRBD1	TRBJ1-1
CASSVPGGGEAFF	TGTGCCAGCAGCGTACCAGGGGGCGGTGAAGCTTTCTTT	-	TRBV9	TRBD1	TRBJ1-1
CASGLMISGGPQFF	TGTGCTAGTGGTTTGATGATCAGCGGGGGGCCGCAGTTCTTC	-	TRBV12-5	TRBD2	TRBJ2-1
CASSLATRGSGANVLTF	TGCGCCAGCAGCCTAGCCACCCGGGGCTCTGGGGCCAACGTCCTGACTTTC	few	TRBV4-1	-	TRBJ2-6
CASSTRTGGYTF	TGTGCCAGCAGTACCCGGACAGGAGGCTACACCTTC	-	TRBV6-5	TRBD1	TRBJ1-2
CAISEDRVVQPQHF	TGTGCCATCAGTGAGGACAGGGTGGTCCAGCCCCAGCATTTT	-	TRBV10-3	TRBD1	TRBJ1-5
CASSLGPGDSREQYF	TGCGCCAGCAGCTTGGGGCCCGGGGACTCCCGGGAGCAGTACTTC	-	TRBV5-1	-	TRBJ2-7
CASSFTVNTEAFF	TGTGCCAGCAGCTTCACAGTGAACACTGAAGCTTTCTTT	-	TRBV7-9	-	TRBJ1-1
CASNQGDVLASEAFF	TGTGCCAGTAACCAGGGGGATGTTTTAGCCTCTGAAGCTTTCTTT	-	TRBV19	TRBD1	TRBJ1-1
CATSPKERLAGGYEQYF	TGTGCCACCAGCCCAAAGGAGCGACTAGCGGGGGGTTACGAGCAGTACTTC	once	TRBV15	TRBD2	TRBJ2-7
CASTPDRMNTEAFF	TGTGCCAGCACCCCCGACAGGATGAACACTGAAGCTTTCTTT	few	TRBV6-1	-	TRBJ1-1
CATSRARDASEQYF	TGTGCCACCAGCAGAGCCAGGGATGCTAGCGAGCAGTACTTC	-	TRBV15	-	TRBJ2-7
CASSQAKQEKLFF	TGTGCCAGCAGTCAGGCAAAACAGGAAAAACTGTTTTTT	-	TRBV6-5	-	TRBJ1-4
CASRKIAGGQNTGELFF	TGTGCCAGCAGGAAAATAGCGGGGGGGCAGAACACCGGGGAGCTGTTTTTT	-	TRBV2	TRBD2	TRBJ2-2
CASSRQGSYNEQFF	TGTGCCAGCAGCCGACAGGGCTCCTACAATGAGCAGTTCTTC	-	TRBV11-3	TRBD1	TRBJ2-1
CASSFSRGGPWNEQYF	TGTGCCAGCAGTTTCTCGAGGGGGGGCCCTTGGAACGAGCAGTACTTC	few	TRBV27	-	TRBJ2-7
CASRTRGLETQYF	TGTGCCAGCAGGACCAGGGGTTTGGAGACCCAGTACTTC	-	TRBV2	-	TRBJ2-5
CASSTESGANVLTF	TGTGCCAGCAGCACCGAGTCTGGGGCCAACGTCCTGACTTTC	few	TRBV2	-	TRBJ2-6
CASSPTGGNSPLHF	TGTGCCAGCAGTCCTACAGGGGGGAATTCACCCCTCCACTTT	-	TRBV6-1	TRBD1	TRBJ1-6
CASSYGAGAWGTQYF	TGTGCCAGCAGTTACGGCGCGGGGGCCTGGGGGACCCAGTACTTC	-	TRBV6-5	-	TRBJ2-5
CASTRDRGSRKGYTF	TGTGCCAGCACCCGGGACAGGGGTTCACGGAAGGGCTACACCTTC	once	TRBV7-9	TRBD1	TRBJ1-2
CASSNPGSPSEQYF	TGTGCCAGCAGTAACCCGGGAAGTCCCTCCGAGCAGTACTTC	-	TRBV6-5	-	TRBJ2-7
CASSETGFSYNEQFF	TGTGCCAGCAGCGAAACAGGGTTCTCCTACAATGAGCAGTTCTTC	-	TRBV6-1	-	TRBJ2-1
CASSESRWGQGVFRYTF	TGTGCCAGCAGTGAAAGTAGGTGGGGACAGGGAGTTTTCCGCTACACCTTC	-	TRBV6-1	TRBD1	TRBJ1-2
CASSSGTSGGDWVTQYF	TGCGCCAGCAGCTCAGGGACTAGCGGGGGGGACTGGGTTACGCAGTATTTT	few	TRBV5-1	TRBD2	TRBJ2-3